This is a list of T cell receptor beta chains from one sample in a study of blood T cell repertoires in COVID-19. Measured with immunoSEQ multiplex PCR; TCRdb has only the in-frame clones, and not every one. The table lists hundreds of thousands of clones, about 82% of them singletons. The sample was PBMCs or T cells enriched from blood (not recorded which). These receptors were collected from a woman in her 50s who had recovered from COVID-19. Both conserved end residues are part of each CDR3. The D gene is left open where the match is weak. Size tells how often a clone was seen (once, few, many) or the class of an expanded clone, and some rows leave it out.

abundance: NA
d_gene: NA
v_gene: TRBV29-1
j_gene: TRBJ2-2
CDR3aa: CSVYRATGELFF
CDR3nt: TGCAGCGTTTACAGGGCCACCGGGGAGCTGTTTTTT

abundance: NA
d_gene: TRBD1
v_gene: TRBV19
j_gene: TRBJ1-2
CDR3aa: CASSTDRGHGYTF
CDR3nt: TGTGCCAGTTCCACAGACAGGGGGCATGGCTACACCTTC

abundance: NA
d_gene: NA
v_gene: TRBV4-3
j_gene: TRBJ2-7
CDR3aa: CASSQDRVQYEQYF
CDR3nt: TGCGCCAGCAGCCAAGATCGTGTGCAGTACGAGCAGTACTTC

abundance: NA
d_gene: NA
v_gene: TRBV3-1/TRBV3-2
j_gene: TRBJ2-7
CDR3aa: CASRLNYEQYF
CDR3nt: TGTGCCAGCAGGTTAAACTACGAGCAGTACTTC

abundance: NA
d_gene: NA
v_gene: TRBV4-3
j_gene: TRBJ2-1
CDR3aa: CASSQDLQGREQFF
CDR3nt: TGCGCCAGCAGCCAAGACCTACAGGGCAGGGAGCAGTTCTTC

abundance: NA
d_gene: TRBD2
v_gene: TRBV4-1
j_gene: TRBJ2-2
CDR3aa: CASSLRLANTGELFF
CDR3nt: TGCGCCAGCAGCCTGCGACTAGCTAACACCGGGGAGCTGTTTTTT

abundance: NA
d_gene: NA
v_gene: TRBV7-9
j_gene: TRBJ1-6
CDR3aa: CASSSSGVSPLHF
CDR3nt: TGTGCCAGCAGCTCTTCAGGGGTTTCACCCCTCCACTTT

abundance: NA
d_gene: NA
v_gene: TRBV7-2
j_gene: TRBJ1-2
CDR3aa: CASSQQGLGYTF
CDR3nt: TGTGCCAGCAGCCAACAGGGTCTCGGCTACACCTTC

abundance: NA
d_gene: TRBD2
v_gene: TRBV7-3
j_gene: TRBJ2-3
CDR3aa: CASSLTAGGLSSTDTQYF
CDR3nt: TGTGCCAGCAGCTTAACGGCGGGGGGACTGTCTAGCACAGATACGCAGTATTTT

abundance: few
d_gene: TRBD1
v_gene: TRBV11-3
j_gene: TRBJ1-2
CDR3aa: CASSVEGGPGDGYTF
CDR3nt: TGTGCCAGCAGCGTCGAAGGGGGCCCTGGGGATGGCTACACCTTC

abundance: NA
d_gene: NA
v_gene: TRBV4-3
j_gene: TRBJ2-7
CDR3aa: CASSQDTAYEQYF
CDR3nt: TGCGCCAGCAGCCAAGATACAGCCTACGAGCAGTACTTC

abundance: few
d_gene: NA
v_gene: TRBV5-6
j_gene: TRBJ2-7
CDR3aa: CASSLEGSSYEQYF
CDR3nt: TGTGCCAGCAGCTTGGAAGGGAGCTCCTACGAGCAGTACTTC

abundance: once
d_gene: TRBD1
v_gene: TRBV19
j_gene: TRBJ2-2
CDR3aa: CASRAQGAVGELFF
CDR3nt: TGTGCCAGTAGGGCACAGGGGGCGGTCGGGGAGCTGTTTTTT

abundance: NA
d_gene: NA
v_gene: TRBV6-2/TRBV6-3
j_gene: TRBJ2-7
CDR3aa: CASSRRDTTKYF
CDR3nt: TGTGCCAGCAGTCGCCGGGACACGACTAAGTACTTC

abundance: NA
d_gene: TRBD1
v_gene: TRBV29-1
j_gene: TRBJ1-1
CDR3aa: CSVRGGLGTEAFF
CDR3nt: TGCAGCGTCCGAGGGGGCTTGGGCACTGAAGCTTTCTTT

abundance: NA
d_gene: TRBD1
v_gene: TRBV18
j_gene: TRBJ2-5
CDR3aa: CASSPPRQGKETQYF
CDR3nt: TGTGCCAGCTCACCTCCCAGACAGGGCAAAGAGACCCAGTACTTC

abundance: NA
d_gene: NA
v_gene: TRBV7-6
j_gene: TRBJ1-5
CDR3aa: CASSLVGQNSNQPQHF
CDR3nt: TGTGCCAGCAGCTTAGTAGGACAGAATAGCAATCAGCCCCAGCATTTT

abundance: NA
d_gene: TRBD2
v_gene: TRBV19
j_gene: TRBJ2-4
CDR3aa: CASSGRTSGRNIQYF
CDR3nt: TGTGCCAGTAGTGGGCGGACTAGCGGTCGGAACATTCAGTACTTC

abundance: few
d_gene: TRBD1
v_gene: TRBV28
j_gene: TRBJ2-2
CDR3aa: CASSTGQGSGELFF
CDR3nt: TGTGCCAGCAGTACGGGACAGGGGTCCGGGGAGCTGTTTTTT

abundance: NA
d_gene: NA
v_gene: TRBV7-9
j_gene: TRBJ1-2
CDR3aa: CASSHTGTSNYGYTF
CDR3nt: TGTGCCAGCAGCCACACCGGGACAAGCAACTATGGCTACACCTTC

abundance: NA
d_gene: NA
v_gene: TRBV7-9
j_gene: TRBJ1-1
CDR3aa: CASSLGDINTEAFF
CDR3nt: TGTGCCAGCAGCTTAGGGGACATTAACACTGAAGCTTTCTTT

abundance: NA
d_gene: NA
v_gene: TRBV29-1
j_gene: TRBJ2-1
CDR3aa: CSARLQRNEQFF
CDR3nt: TGCAGCGCCAGACTCCAAAGAAATGAGCAGTTCTTC